This T cell receptor (beta chain) was obtained from a study of blood T cell repertoires in COVID-19. On the study more broadly: The cDNA or gDNA used as material had been derived from T cells, B-cell-depleted T cells, or PBMCs.

The CDR3 runs 14 residues. Germline CDR1 LGHNA, CDR2 YNFKEQ. Trimming removed 1 base from V and 2 bases from J; junction bases left unmatched: 1. Researchers sorted participants into cohorts using their self-reported clinical history. Among Cohort 3 donors, those recovered had two negative PCRs, clearance, or symptom resolution. In the authors' workflow: Estimates of nucleated cell counts were drawn from the amplification of reference gene primers. Assay used: immunoSEQ multiplex PCR; TCRdb lists only in-frame clones, some missing. V and J calls plus clone size are reproduced from that table; the DNA served to infer D and trimming. In the table there are roughly 250,000 clones, 80% to 90% of which are singletons. This clone was counted a single time.

V is TRBV4-2 and J is TRBJ1-2; TRBD1 matches 7 bases. This clonotype was obtained from a man aged 35-49 years who had recovered from COVID-19. The sequenced sample consisted of PBMCs or T cells enriched from blood (not recorded which). CDR3 loop: CASSQAGQNYGYTF. The CDR3 bases are TGTGCCAGCAGCCAAGCGGGACAGAACTATGGCTACACCTTC.